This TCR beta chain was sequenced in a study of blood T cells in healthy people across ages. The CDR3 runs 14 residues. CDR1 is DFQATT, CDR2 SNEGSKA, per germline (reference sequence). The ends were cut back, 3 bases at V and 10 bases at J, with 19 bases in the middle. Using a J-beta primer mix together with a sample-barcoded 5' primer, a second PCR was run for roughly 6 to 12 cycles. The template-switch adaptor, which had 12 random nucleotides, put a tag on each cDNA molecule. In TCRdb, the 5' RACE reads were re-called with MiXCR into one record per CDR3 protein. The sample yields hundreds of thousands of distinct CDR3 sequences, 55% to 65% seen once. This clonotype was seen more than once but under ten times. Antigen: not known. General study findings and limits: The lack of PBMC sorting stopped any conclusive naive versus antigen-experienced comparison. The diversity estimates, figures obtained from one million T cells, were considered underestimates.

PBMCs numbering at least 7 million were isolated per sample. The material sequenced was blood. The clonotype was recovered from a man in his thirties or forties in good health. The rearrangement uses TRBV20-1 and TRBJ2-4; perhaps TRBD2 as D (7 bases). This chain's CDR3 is CSASMRGPTDIQYF. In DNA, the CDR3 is TGCAGTGCTAGCATGCGGGGGCCCACGGATATTCAGTACTTC.